This T cell receptor beta chain was captured in a study of T-cell reconstitution after alpha-beta-depleted transplantation in children. The authors prepared the TCRbeta library with unique molecular identifiers. TCRdb re-called the PCR reads through MiXCR, storing one row per CDR3 protein. Of approximately 400,000 distinct CDR3 sequences in the sample, under 13% are singletons; the top ten hold roughly 6%. Germline-derived CDR1 and CDR2 are SGHRS and YFSETQ. The CDR3 covers 12 residues. V was pared by 0 bases and J by 10 bases, with 8 bases between. This clonotype was detected only a few times. This sequence originates from a human donor who donated a stem cell graft to a child with acute myeloid leukemia. This chain connects TRBV5-1 to TRBJ2-1, with D hard to call. The material sequenced was PBMCs from the stem cell graft donor, taken from the stem cell graft. CDR3 coding DNA: TGCGCCAGCAGCTTGGCCGGGTGGGAGCAGTTCTTC. Protein product: CASSLAGWEQFF.